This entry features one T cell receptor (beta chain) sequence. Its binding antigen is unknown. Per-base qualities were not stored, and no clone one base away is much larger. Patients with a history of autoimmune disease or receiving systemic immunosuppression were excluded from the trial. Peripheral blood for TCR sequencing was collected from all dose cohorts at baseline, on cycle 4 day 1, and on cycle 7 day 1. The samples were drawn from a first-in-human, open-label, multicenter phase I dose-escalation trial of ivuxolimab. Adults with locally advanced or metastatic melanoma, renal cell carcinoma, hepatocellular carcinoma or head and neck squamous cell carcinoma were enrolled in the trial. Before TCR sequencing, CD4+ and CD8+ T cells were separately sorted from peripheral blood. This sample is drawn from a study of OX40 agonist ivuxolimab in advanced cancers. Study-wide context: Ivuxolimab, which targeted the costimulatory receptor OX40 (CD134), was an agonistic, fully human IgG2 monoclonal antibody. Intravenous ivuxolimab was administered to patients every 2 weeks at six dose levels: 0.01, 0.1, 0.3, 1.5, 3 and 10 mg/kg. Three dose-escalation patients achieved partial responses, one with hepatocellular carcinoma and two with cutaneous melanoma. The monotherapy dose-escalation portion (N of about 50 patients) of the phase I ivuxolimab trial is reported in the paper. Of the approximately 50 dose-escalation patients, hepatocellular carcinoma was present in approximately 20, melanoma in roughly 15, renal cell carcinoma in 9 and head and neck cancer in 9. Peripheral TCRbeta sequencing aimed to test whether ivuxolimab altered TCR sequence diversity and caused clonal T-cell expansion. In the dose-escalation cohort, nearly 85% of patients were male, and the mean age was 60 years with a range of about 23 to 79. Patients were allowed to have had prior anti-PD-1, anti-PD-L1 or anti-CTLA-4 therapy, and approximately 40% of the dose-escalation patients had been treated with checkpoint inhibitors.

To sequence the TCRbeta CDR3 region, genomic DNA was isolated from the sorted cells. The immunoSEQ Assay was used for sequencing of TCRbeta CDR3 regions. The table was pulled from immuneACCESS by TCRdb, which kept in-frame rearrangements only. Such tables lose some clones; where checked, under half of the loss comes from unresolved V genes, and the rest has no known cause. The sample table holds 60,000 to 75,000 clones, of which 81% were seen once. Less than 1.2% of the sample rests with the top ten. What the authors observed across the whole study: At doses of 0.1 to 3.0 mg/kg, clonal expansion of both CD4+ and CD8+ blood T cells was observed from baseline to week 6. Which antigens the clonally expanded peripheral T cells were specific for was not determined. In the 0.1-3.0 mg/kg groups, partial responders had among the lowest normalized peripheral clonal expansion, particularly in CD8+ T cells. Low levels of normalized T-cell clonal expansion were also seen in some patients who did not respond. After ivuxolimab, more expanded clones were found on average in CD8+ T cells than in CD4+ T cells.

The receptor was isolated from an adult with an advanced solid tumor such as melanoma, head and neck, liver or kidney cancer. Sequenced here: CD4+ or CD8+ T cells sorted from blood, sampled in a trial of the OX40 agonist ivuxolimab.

DNA sequence: TGTGCCAGCAGCTTAGGGGGCTATACAGATACGCAGTATTTT. Its protein reads: CASSLGGYTDTQYF. The chain was built from TRBV11-3 and TRBJ2-3; tentative D gene TRBD1, with 5 bases matching. CDR3 length: 14 amino acids, cysteine to phenylalanine. The read is trimmed to its CDR3 DNA, 42 bases read in frame from base 1. V is reduced by 1 base and J by 3 bases, leaving a spacing of 8 bases between them. Per the germline V gene, SGHNT is the CDR1 and YENEEA is the CDR2.